This T cell receptor (beta chain) comes out of a study of blood T cell repertoires in COVID-19. Study at large: The study drew acute and convalescent COVID-19 samples from the United States, Italy and Spain.

Profiled with immunoSEQ multiplex PCR; TCRdb holds only in-frame clones, not every one. This table has tens of thousands of clones, 91% appearing once. Sequencing was performed on peripheral blood. The TCR originated in a man aged 55 to 70 with acute or convalescent COVID-19.

CDR3 sequence (DNA): TGTGCCAGCAGTTTGAGGGGGCCGAACACTGAAGCTTTCTTT. It specifies CASSLRGPNTEAFF. The chain is built from TRBV28 and TRBJ1-1, with TRBD1 matching 7 bases. In germline, CDR1 is MDHEN, CDR2 SYDVKM. This CDR3 is 14 amino acids long. The V gene end was trimmed by 3 bases and the J gene end by 1 base; junction bases not matched to a gene: 2.